Following are 26 T cell receptor beta chains from one sample sequenced in a study of cytomegalovirus exposure and HLA in healthy donors. The PCR contained 60 Vbeta and 13 Jbeta primers. Only in-frame clones appear in the TCRdb table, and some are missing; sequencing was by immunoSEQ multiplex PCR. The sample yields about 150,000 clones, 80% to 85% seen once. Sequenced input: PBMCs. The receptor set was obtained from a male donor in good health and CMV-seronegative.

Notes on this clone: An end of the junction does not agree with germline; a read error may underlie this. V and J are TRBV7-9 and TRBJ2-7; 7 positions match TRBD1. CDR3 length: 12 amino acids. Germline V gives CDR1 SEHNR, CDR2 FQNEAQ (reference sequence). The CDR3 DNA reads as TGTTCCAGCAGCCGGGACAGCAGCGAGCAGTACTTC. This encodes CSSSRDSSEQYF.

The CDR3 protein is CASSIGRGEQFF. The CDR3 DNA reads as TGTGCCAGCAGCATAGGGAGGGGTGAGCAGTTCTTC. The chain uses TRBV5-6 and TRBJ2-1, with 7 bases that match TRBD2. The V gene end was trimmed by 4 bases and the J gene end by 9 bases; junction bases not matched to a gene: 4. The CDR3 extends over 12 amino acids. Germline CDR1 SGHDT, CDR2 YYEEEE.

The table lists this clone with a few counts. This rearrangement joins TRBV11-3 to TRBJ2-7, with a possible D match to TRBD1 (6 bases). This CDR3 spans 13 amino acids. Trimming took off 0 bases at V and 5 bases at J, with 8 bases between the two ends. The germline V gene encodes CDR1 SGHNT and CDR2 YENEEA. Written as DNA, the CDR3 is TGTGCCAGCAGCTTAGAGTACAGGGACGAGCAGTACTTC. It translates to CASSLEYRDEQYF.

This chain joins TRBV5-1 and TRBJ2-7, with TRBD2 matching 10 bases. CDR3 length: 16 residues. The V segment lost 7 bases and the J segment 6 bases; nucleotides outside the gene matches: 16. Germline CDR1 and CDR2: SGHRS and YFSETQ. As DNA, the CDR3 is TGCGCCAGCCGGCCCCTTGGTCTAGCGGGAGAAAGCGAGCAGTACTTC. The encoded protein is CASRPLGLAGESEQYF. Supplemented by reference TRBV5-1 and TRBJ2-7, the full variable domain reads KAGVTQTPRYLIKTRGQQVTLSCSPISGHRSVSWYQQTPGQGLQFLFEYFSETQRNKGNFPGRFSGRQFSNSRSEMNVSTLELGDSALYLCASRPLGLAGESEQYFGPGTRLTVT.

V usage is TRBV7-2 and J usage is TRBJ1-4; 11 positions match TRBD1. There are 16 residues in the CDR3. With 5 bases clipped from V and 9 bases from J, the junction kept 11 bases outside the gene matches. CDR1 is SGHTA and CDR2 is FQGNSA in the germline V gene. CDR3 nucleotides: TGTGCCAGCAGCCTCGCCGGGACAGGGGGTAGGAAAAAACTGTTTTTT. It is translated as CASSLAGTGGRKKLFF.

The gene calls are TRBV7-2 and TRBJ1-1; TRBD1 might be the D (5 bases). The CDR3 consists of 15 residues. Trimming stripped 3 bases from V and 4 bases from J, with 15 bases between. Germline loops: CDR1 SGHTA, CDR2 FQGNSA. This CDR3 reads CASSLTTGGSTEAFF. As DNA, the CDR3 is TGTGCCAGCAGCTTGACCACGGGGGGTAGCACTGAAGCTTTCTTT. Using reference TRBV7-2 and TRBJ1-1 for the parts outside the CDR3, the full variable domain is GAGVSQSPSNKVTEKGKDVELRCDPISGHTALYWYRQSLGQGLEFLIYFQGNSAPDKSGLPSDRFSAERTGGSVSTLTIQRTQQEDSAVYLCASSLTTGGSTEAFFGQGTRLTVV.

The chain uses TRBV6-5 and TRBJ2-1; the D gene is possibly TRBD1 (6 bases). Between the trimmed V and J ends, which lost 2 bases and 3 bases, there was a span of 11 bases. CDR3 size: 15 residues. Germline V gene lookup returns CDR1 MNHEY and CDR2 SVGAGI. The CDR3 spells CASSYGQGIYNEQFF. CDR3 in DNA: TGTGCCAGCAGTTACGGCCAGGGGATCTACAATGAGCAGTTCTTC.

This clone was counted a single time. V gene TRBV6-6 combines with J gene TRBJ1-1; D call uncertain. V was pared by 6 bases and J by 7 bases, with 12 bases between. The CDR3 spans 12 residues. CDR1 and CDR2 (germline): MNHNY, SVGAGI (reference sequence). The CDR3 bases are TGTGCCAGCAGGCGGAACGACGGTGAAGCTTTCTTT. Its protein is CASRRNDGEAFF.

This chain links TRBV28 with TRBJ2-5, with TRBD1 matching over 8 bases. The tail of the sequence fits TRBJ2-7 better, so the J call may be wrong. Germline loops: CDR1 MDHEN, CDR2 SYDVKM. This CDR3 is 15 amino acids long. CDR3 nucleotide sequence: TGTGCCAGCATCCCCCAGGGGGCCATGGACTACGAGCAGTACTTC. It yields the protein CASIPQGAMDYEQYF.

The CDR3 loop is CASSGVPDTQYF. CDR3 bases: TGTGCCAGCAGCGGAGTCCCAGATACGCAGTATTTT. This chain joins TRBV9 and TRBJ2-3; D is ambiguous. The CDR3 is 12 amino acids. The ends were cut back, 3 bases at V and 4 bases at J, with 6 bases in the middle. Germline CDR1 SGDLS, CDR2 YYNGEE.

This chain connects TRBV4-2 to TRBJ2-1; 12 bases are shared with TRBD2. Germline values: CDR1 LGHNA, CDR2 YNFKEQ. The junction had 10 bases not matched to a gene; V was cut back by 4 bases and J by 6 bases. CDR3 length equals 17 residues. The CDR3 DNA reads TGTGCCAGCAGCCTCGCTAGCGGGGGGGCCTCGGGCAATGAGCAGTTCTTC. Translated: CASSLASGGASGNEQFF.

CDR3 sequence (DNA): TGTGCCAGCAGCTTCACAGGAAATTCCTACAATGAGCAGTTCTTC. It codes for CASSFTGNSYNEQFF. This rearrangement joins TRBV11-2 to TRBJ2-1; a weak D match, TRBD1 (5 bases). V lost 3 bases, J lost 1 base, and 10 bases lay in between. The CDR3 contains 15 residues. The germline gives CDR1 SGHAT, CDR2 FQNNGV.

This chain joins TRBV5-8 and TRBJ1-1, with 8 bases fitting TRBD1. The CDR3 has 13 residues. Trimming at V came to 6 bases and at J to 1 base, leaving 2 bases not matched to a gene. The germline V gene encodes CDR1 SGHTS and CDR2 YDEGEE. CDR3 protein: CASTGTGNTEAFF. The CDR3 DNA reads as TGTGCCAGCACCGGGACAGGGAACACTGAAGCTTTCTTT.

J is TRBJ2-1 and V is TRBV4-1; D is unclear. The CDR3 extends over 18 amino acids. Germline V gene lookup returns CDR1 MGHRA and CDR2 YSYEKL. V lost 0 bases, J lost 0 bases, and 15 bases lay in between. The CDR3 DNA reads TGCGCCAGCAGCCAAGATTCCTTGGCGAGGAGCTCCTACAATGAGCAGTTCTTC. This sequence encodes CASSQDSLARSSYNEQFF.

The chain combines TRBV9 with TRBJ1-1; tentatively, D is TRBD1 (6 bases). From germline, CDR1 is SGDLS and CDR2 YYNGEE. This CDR3 region has 13 residues. V was shortened by 3 bases and J by 4 bases, with 10 bases between the two germline ends. CDR3: CASSATGTTEAFF. The CDR3 coding sequence is TGTGCCAGCAGCGCTACAGGGACCACTGAAGCTTTCTTT.

The CDR3 bases are TGTGCCAGCAGTTTAGTGTTTGGAGGGACTAGACCCTACGAGCAGTACTTC. Translation gives CASSLVFGGTRPYEQYF. The gene calls are TRBV28 and TRBJ2-7, with 8 nucleotides matching TRBD2. Germline assignment: CDR1 MDHEN and CDR2 SYDVKM. The CDR3 has 17 amino acids. The J segment lost 2 bases and the V segment lost 2 bases, leaving 11 bases of the junction unmatched.

This chain links TRBV6-5 with TRBJ1-2, with TRBD1 identical over 10 bases. Unmatched junction bases numbered 5, after V lost 5 bases and J lost 2 bases. From germline, CDR1 is MNHEY and CDR2 SVGAGI. The CDR3 is made up of 15 amino acids. The CDR3 is CASSPRTGGNYGYTF. In DNA form, the CDR3 reads TGTGCCAGCAGTCCTCGGACAGGGGGGAACTATGGCTACACCTTC.

This CDR3 is CASSLGTRKETQYF. DNA of the CDR3: TGTGCCAGCAGCTTAGGGACTAGAAAAGAGACCCAGTACTTC. V gene TRBV11-2 combines with J gene TRBJ2-5, with 7 bases aligning to TRBD2. The CDR3 runs 14 residues. The germline V gene encodes CDR1 SGHAT and CDR2 FQNNGV. V shed 1 base and J 3 bases; nucleotides not matched to a gene: 2.

This chain joins TRBV4-1 and TRBJ2-1, with 7 positions matching TRBD2. The CDR3 consists of 15 residues. J gave up 4 bases and V 1 base, and 4 bases lay outside the gene matches. Germline loops: CDR1 MGHRA, CDR2 YSYEKL. In DNA form, the CDR3 reads TGCGCCAGCAGCCAAGTGCAGCGGGGTTACAATGAGCAGTTCTTC. Protein sequence: CASSQVQRGYNEQFF.

In this sample, this clone turned up once. The chain has TRBV6-6 and TRBJ1-1, with TRBD1 identical over 8 bases. This CDR3 is built from 14 residues. Germline V gene sequence: CDR1 MNHNY, CDR2 SVGAGI (reference sequence). The V and J ends lost 5 bases and 3 bases, in that order; junction bases with no gene match: 5. CDR3 amino acids: CASSDRGWDTEAFF. The CDR3 nucleotides are TGTGCCAGCAGTGACAGGGGTTGGGACACTGAAGCTTTCTTT.

This clone was found a few times. The rearrangement joins TRBV27 to TRBJ2-7, with TRBD2 matching 10 bases. CDR1 is MNHEY, CDR2 SMNVEV, per germline (reference sequence). This CDR3 has 18 residues. With 5 bases clipped from V and 5 bases from J, the junction kept 18 bases outside the gene matches. The CDR3, as DNA: TGTGCCAGCAGTCTAAACCCCTGGACTAGCGGCCAAGGGAACGAGCAGTACTTC. Protein sequence: CASSLNPWTSGQGNEQYF.

The chain uses TRBV11-2 and TRBJ2-7; the D gene is possibly TRBD2 (6 bases). The V and J ends lost 5 bases and 3 bases respectively, with 14 bases between them. CDR1 is SGHAT, CDR2 FQNNGV, per germline. This CDR3 spans 14 amino acids. CDR3 in DNA: TGTGCCAGCAGCCTCGGGACTTCTGGCTACGAGCAGTACTTC. Encoded protein: CASSLGTSGYEQYF.

The chain joins TRBV7-9 to TRBJ1-1, with D unresolved. The CDR3 loop spans 11 amino acids. Trimming left V 10 bases short and J 4 bases short, with 10 bases between. The germline V gene has CDR1 SEHNR and CDR2 FQNEAQ (reference sequence). In nucleotides, the CDR3 is TGTGCCACCGAAGAGGGCACTGAAGCTTTCTTT. It yields the protein CATEEGTEAFF.

The rearrangement uses TRBV4-1 and TRBJ1-3; D uncertain. Germline V gene data show CDR1 as MGHRA and CDR2 as YSYEKL. The ends were cut back, 4 bases at V and 0 bases at J, with 10 bases in the middle. This CDR3 is 15 amino acids long. DNA of the CDR3: TGCGCCAGCAGCCGCCAGTTCGACTCTGGAAACACCATATATTTT. Its translation: CASSRQFDSGNTIYF.

In regard to this clone: The junction shows a germline mismatch at one end, possibly a read error. This sample includes further DNA sequences coding for the same CDR3. The genes are TRBV5-1 and TRBJ2-1, with TRBD2 identical over 8 bases. The CDR3 consists of 15 residues. Germline lookup yields CDR1 SGHRS and CDR2 YFSETQ. The CDR3 nucleotides are TGTGCCAGCAGCTTGGCCAGCGGGAGTTACAATGAGCAGTTCTTC. Amino acid sequence: CASSLASGSYNEQFF.

V and J are TRBV14 and TRBJ1-6; D is uncertain. Germline lookup yields CDR1 SGHDN and CDR2 FVKESK. The CDR3 totals 13 residues. V was trimmed by 2 bases and J by 8 bases, leaving 7 bases between them. As DNA, the CDR3 is TGTGCCAGCAGCCAATACATCCATTCACCCCTCCACTTT. It translates to CASSQYIHSPLHF.